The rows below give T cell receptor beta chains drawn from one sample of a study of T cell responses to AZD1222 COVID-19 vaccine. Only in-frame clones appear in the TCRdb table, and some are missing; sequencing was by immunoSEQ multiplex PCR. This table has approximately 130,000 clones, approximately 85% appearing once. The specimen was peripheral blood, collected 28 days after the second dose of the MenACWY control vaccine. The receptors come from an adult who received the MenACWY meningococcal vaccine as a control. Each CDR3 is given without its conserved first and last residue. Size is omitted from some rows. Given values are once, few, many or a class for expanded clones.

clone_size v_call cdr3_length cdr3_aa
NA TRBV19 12 ASSPPTHQETQY
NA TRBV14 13 ASSQGIWQGYEQY
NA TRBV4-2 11 ASSQAIRTSTY
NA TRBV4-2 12 ASSYSSNTGELF
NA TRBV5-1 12 ASSLDPRDYGYT
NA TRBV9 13 ASSVGWGSNQPQH
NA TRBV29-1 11 SVVRQSGETQY
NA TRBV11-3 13 ASSINPEVAYEQY
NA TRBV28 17 ASSFPKKFSGYSTDTQY
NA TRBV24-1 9 ATSRQSTQY
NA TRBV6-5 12 ASEPAGGHETQY
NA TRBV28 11 ANAGLNNQPQH
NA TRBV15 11 ATSRGVQETQY
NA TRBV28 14 ASSVVFQTGSNVLT
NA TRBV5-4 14 ASSLGGATSGNTIY
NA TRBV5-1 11 ASKQASYNEQF
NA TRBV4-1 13 ASSQIDRAFSPLH
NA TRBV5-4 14 ASSFRLAGATDTQY
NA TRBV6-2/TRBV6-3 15 ASSWSPTSEATGELF
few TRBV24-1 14 ATHGDTGRGRNEQF
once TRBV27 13 ASSIQSSYNSPLH
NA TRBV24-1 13 ATSDSGARGNTIY
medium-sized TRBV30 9 AWIRSTEAF
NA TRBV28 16 ASSLNLGRIFSGNTIY
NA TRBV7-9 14 ASSFDRISSGNTIY
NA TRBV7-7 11 ASSLGGTDTQY
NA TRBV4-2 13 ASSLFSLAGNEQF
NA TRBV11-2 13 ASSLVASGTYEQY
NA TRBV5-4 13 ASSPDRGRRETQY
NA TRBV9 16 ASSGGLALFANTGELF
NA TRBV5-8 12 ASSLAGKAYEQY
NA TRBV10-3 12 AISEGQNNSPLH
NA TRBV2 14 ASSDIGRGAGSPLH
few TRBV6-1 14 ASSGTGYDSNQPQH
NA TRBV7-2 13 ASSLRGTGRQPQH
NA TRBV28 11 ASSLVGVAEAF
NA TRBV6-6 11 AIASQTGYGYT
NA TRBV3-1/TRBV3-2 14 ASSHRTSGRSNEQF
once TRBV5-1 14 ASSPVGGTNTGELF
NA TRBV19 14 ASKTLAGGSGETQY
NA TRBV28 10 ASTEGSMEAF
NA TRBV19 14 ASSITHPYSNQPQH
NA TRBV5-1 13 ASSSQGTLYNEQF
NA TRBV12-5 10 ASALDSSGYT
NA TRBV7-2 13 ASSLEGVEYNEQF
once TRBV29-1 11 SVEARGQVEAF
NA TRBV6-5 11 ASSRQSGNTIY
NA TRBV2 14 ASRSTGLISTDTQY
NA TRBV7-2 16 ASSLQPGLAGEPLEQY
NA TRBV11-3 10 ASSPGRSEQY
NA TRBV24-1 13 ATSEQQPGDGELF